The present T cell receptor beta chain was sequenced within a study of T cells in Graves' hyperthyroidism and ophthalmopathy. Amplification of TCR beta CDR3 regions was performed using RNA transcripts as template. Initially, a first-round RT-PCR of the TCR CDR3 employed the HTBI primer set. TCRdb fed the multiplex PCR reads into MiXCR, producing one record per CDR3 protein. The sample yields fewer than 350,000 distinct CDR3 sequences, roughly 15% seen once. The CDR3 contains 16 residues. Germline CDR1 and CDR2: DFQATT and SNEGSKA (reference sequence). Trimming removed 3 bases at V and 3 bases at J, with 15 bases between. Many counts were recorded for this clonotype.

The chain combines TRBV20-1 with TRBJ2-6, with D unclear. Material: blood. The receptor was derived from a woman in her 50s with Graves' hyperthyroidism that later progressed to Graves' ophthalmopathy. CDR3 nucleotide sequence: TGCAGTGCTAGTGTAGGGTTGGAGATTGGGGCCAACGTCCTGACTTTC. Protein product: CSASVGLEIGANVLTF.